This T cell receptor beta chain was identified during a study of Graves' ophthalmopathy and Graves' hyperthyroidism. General observations from the study: A classifier, a 13-signature model, separated ophthalmopathy from stable hyperthyroidism with approximately 88% sensitivity and about 81% specificity.

Pregnancy or lactation, uncontrolled infections and other autoimmune diseases were grounds for excluding patients. What supplied the PBMCs was more than 7.5 ml of fresh peripheral blood. RNA transcripts were the source from which TCR beta CDR3 regions were amplified. In the first round, RT-PCR was carried out with HTBI primers, and a multiplex PCR formed the second round. TCRdb analysed the multiplex PCR reads with MiXCR anew, one entry per CDR3 protein. The profile shows about 370,000 distinct CDR3 sequences, about 15% of them singletons. Regarding this clonotype: As yet, its antigen is unknown.

Sequenced input: peripheral blood. The clonotype comes from an adult woman with stable Graves' hyperthyroidism.

The CDR3 bases are TGTGCCAGCATGCCCGTGGAGGGGTACACTGAAGCTTTCTTT. It codes for CASMPVEGYTEAFF. The chain links TRBV6-1 to TRBJ1-1, with a possible D match to TRBD1 (5 bases). The CDR3 consists of 14 residues. Looked up from germline, CDR1 is MNHNS and CDR2 is SASEGT. Trimming took 7 bases from V and 3 from J, leaving 15 bases between them.